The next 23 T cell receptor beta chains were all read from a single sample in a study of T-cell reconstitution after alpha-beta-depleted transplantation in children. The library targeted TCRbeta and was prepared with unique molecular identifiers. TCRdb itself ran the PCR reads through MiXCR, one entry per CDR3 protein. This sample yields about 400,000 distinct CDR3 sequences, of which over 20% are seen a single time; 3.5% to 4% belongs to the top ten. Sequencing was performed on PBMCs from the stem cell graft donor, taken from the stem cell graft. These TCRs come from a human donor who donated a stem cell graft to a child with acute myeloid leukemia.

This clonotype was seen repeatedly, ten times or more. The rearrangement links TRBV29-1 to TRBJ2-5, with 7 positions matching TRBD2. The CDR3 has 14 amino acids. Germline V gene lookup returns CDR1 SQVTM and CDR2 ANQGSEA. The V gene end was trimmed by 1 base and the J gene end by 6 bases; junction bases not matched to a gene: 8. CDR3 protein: CSVEGGGRTKTQYF. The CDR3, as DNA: TGCAGCGTTGAAGGGGGAGGGCGAACGAAGACCCAGTACTTC.

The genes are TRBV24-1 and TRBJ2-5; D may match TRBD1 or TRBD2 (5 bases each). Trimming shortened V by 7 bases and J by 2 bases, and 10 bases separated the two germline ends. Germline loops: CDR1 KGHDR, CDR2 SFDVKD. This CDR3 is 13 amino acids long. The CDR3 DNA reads TGTGCCACCAGGAGGGGTGCTCAAGAGACCCAGTACTTC. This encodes CATRRGAQETQYF.

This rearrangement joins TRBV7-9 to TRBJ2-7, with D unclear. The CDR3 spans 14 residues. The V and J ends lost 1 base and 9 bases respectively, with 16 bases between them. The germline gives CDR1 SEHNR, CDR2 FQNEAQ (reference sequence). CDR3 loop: CASSLGAAERWQYF. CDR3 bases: TGTGCCAGCAGCTTAGGGGCGGCAGAAAGGTGGCAGTACTTC.

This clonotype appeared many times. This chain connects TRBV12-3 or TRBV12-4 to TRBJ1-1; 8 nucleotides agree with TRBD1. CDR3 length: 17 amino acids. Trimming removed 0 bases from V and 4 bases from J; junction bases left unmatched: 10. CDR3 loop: CASSLAAGGAYATEAFF. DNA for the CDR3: TGTGCCAGCAGTTTAGCGGCAGGGGGCGCATATGCCACTGAAGCTTTCTTT.

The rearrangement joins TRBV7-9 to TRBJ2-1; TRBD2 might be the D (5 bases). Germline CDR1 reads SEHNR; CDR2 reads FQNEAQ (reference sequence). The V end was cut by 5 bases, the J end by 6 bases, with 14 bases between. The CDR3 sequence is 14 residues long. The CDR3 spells CASSRMTITNEQFF. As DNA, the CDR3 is TGTGCCAGCAGCCGTATGACTATCACCAATGAGCAGTTCTTC. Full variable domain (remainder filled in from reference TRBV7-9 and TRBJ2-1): DTGVSQNPRHKITKRGQNVTFRCDPISEHNRLYWYRQTLGQGPEFLTYFQNEAQLEKSRLLSDRFSAERPKGSFSTLEIQRTEQGDSAMYLCASSRMTITNEQFFGPGTRLTVL.

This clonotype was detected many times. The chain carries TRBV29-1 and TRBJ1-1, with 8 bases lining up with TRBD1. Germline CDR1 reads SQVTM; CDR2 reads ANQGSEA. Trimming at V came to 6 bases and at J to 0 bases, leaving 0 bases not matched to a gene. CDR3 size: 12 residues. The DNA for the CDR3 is TGCAGCGTGGACAGGGTGAACACTGAAGCTTTCTTT. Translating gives CSVDRVNTEAFF.

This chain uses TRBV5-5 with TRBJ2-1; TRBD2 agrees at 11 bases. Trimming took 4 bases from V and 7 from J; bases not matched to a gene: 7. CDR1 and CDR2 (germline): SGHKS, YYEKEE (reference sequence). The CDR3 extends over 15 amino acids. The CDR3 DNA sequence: TGTGCCAGCAGCCCACCGGGACTAGCGGAGAATGAGCAGTTCTTC. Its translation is CASSPPGLAENEQFF. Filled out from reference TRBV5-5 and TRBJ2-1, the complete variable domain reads DAGVTQSPTHLIKTRGQQVTLRCSPISGHKSVSWYQQVLGQGPQFIFQYYEKEERGRGNFPDRFSARQFPNYSSELNVNALLLGDSALYLCASSPPGLAENEQFFGPGTRLTVL.

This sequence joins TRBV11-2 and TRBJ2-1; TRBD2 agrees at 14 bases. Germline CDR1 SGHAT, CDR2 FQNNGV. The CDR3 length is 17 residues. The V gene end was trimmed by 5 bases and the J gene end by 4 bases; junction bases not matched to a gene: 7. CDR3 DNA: TGTGCCAGCAGCCCGGGACTAGCGGGAGTAAGGTACAATGAGCAGTTCTTC. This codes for CASSPGLAGVRYNEQFF.

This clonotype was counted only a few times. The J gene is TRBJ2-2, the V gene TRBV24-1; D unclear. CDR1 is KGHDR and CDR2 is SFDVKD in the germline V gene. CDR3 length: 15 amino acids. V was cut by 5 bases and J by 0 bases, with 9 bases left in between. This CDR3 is CATSAPRTNTGELFF. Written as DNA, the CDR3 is TGTGCCACCAGTGCCCCACGGACGAACACCGGGGAGCTGTTTTTT.

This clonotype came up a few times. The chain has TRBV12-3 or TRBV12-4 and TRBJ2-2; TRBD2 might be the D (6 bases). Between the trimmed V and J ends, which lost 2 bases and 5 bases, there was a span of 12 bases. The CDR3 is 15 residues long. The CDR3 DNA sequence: TGTGCCAGCAGTTTACCCGGGAGCAGTACCGGGGAGCTGTTTTTT. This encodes CASSLPGSSTGELFF.

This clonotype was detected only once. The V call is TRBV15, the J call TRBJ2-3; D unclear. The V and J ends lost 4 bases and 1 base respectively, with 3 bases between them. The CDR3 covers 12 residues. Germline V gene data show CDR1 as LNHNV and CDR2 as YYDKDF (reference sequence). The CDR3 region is CATSTGTDTQYF. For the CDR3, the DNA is TGTGCCACCAGCACGGGCACAGATACGCAGTATTTT.

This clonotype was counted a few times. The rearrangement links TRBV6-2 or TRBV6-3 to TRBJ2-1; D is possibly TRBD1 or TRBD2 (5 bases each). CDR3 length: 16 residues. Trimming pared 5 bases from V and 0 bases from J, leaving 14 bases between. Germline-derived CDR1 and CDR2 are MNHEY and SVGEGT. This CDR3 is CASSRPGTGSYNEQFF. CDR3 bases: TGTGCCAGCAGTAGGCCCGGGACGGGCTCCTACAATGAGCAGTTCTTC.

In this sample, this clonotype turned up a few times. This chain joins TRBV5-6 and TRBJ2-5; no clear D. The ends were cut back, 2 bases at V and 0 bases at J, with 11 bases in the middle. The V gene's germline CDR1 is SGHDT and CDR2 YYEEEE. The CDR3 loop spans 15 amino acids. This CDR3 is CASSFDSGYQETQYF. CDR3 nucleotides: TGTGCCAGCAGCTTTGATTCTGGATACCAAGAGACCCAGTACTTC.

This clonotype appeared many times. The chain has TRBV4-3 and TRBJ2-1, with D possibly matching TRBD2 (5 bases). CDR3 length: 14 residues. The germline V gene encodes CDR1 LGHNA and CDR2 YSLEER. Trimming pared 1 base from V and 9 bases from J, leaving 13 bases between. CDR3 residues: CASSQGPASGEQFF. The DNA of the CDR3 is TGCGCCAGCAGCCAAGGGCCGGCGAGCGGTGAGCAGTTCTTC.

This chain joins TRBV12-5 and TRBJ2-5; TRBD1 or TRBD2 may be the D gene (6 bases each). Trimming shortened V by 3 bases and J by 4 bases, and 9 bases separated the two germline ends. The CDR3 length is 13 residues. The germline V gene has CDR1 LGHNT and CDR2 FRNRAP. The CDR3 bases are TGTGCTAGTGGTTTAAAGGGGGGAGAGACCCAGTACTTC. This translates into CASGLKGGETQYF.

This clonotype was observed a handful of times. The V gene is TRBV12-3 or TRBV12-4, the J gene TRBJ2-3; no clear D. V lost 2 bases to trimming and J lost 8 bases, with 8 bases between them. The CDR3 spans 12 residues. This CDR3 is CASSLIGVTQYF. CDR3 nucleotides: TGTGCCAGCAGTTTAATCGGTGTTACGCAGTATTTT.

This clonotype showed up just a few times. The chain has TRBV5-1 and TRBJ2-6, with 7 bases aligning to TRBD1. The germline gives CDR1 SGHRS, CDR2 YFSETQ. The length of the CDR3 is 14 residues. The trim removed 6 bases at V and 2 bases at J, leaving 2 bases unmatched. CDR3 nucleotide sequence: TGCGCCAGCATGACAGGGACTGGGGCCAACGTCCTGACTTTC. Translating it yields CASMTGTGANVLTF.

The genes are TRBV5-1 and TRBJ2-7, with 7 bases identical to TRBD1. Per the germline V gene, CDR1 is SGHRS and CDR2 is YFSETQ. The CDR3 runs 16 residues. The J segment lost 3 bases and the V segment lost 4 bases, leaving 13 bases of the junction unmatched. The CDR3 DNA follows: TGCGCCAGCAGCGCACCATCCGGGACAGCGTTCTACGAGCAGTACTTC. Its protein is CASSAPSGTAFYEQYF.

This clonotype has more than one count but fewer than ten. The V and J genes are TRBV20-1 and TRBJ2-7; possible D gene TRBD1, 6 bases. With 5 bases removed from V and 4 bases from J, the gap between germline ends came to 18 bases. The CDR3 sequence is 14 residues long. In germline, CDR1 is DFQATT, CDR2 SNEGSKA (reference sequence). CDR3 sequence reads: CSAPKQGQGYEQYF. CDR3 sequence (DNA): TGCAGTGCTCCTAAACAGGGCCAGGGGTACGAGCAGTACTTC.

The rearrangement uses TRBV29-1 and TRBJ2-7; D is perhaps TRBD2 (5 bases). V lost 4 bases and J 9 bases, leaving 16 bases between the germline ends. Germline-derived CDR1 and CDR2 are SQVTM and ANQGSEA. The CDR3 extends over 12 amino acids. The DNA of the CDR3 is TGCAGCGTTGTGATCGCACTAGGATTGCAGTACTTC. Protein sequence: CSVVIALGLQYF.

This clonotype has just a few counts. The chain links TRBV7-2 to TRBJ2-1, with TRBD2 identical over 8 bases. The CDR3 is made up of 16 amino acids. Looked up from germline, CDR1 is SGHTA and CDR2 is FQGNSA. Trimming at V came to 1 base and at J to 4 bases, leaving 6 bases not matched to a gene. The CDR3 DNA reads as TGTGCCAGCAGCTTAGTTGTCGGGAGGGAATACAATGAGCAGTTCTTC. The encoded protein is CASSLVVGREYNEQFF.

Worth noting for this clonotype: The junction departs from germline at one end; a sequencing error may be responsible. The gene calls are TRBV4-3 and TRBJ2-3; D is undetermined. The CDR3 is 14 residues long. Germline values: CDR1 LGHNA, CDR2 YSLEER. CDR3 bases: TGCGCCAGCGGCCAAGACCAGTATACAGATACGCAGTATTTT. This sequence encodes CASGQDQYTDTQYF.

The CDR3: CASRSPGLIDTQYF. The DNA for the CDR3 is TGTGCCAGCAGGTCTCCGGGACTCATAGATACGCAGTATTTT. V usage is TRBV28 and J usage is TRBJ2-3, with D tentatively TRBD2 (6 bases). The CDR3 is 14 amino acids. Trimming took 6 bases from V and 5 from J, leaving 15 bases between them. Germline lookup yields CDR1 MDHEN and CDR2 SYDVKM.